The present TCR beta chain was sequenced within a study of CD8+ T cells in alopecia areata. A FACSAria was used to sort CD4+ and CD8+ T cells. These cells came from PBMCs. RNA was isolated and reverse transcribed to cDNA, the sequencing template. TCRdb's table, derived via immunoSEQ multiplex PCR, lists solely in-frame clones and lacks some. The table has under 250,000 clones, 45% to 70% seen once. General study findings and limits: Affected lesional scalp, above all in alopecia totalis/universalis, was more clonal than normal scalp. Scalp samples also contribute reads from the resident alphabeta T cells found in normal skin. TCRs were shared less clearly across patients than in mice, possibly for HLA-related reasons.

The V end was cut by 1 base, the J end by 1 base, with 7 bases between. Per the germline V gene, CDR1 is SEHNR and CDR2 is FQNEAQ (reference sequence). This CDR3 region has 14 residues. To note about this clone: Antigen unknown. The same CDR3 also results from other DNA sequences found in this sample.

V and J are TRBV7-9 and TRBJ1-1; D call uncertain. This TCR was sampled from a human donor in good health. Sequenced sample: CD8+ T cells sorted from blood. CDR3 residues: CASSLGGANTEAFF. The CDR3 DNA sequence: TGTGCCAGCAGCTTAGGCGGAGCGAACACTGAAGCTTTCTTT.